The present T cell receptor beta chain was sequenced within a study of cytomegalovirus exposure and HLA in healthy donors. Both 60 Vbeta primers and 13 Jbeta primers went into the PCR. Data came from immunoSEQ multiplex PCR; TCRdb stores just in-frame clones and leaves some out. The repertoire table contains about 51,000 clones. On this clone: The antigen is not known.

Notes on the study in general: Associated with HLA alleles at 0.05 false discovery rate in a later analysis were 17,000 or so TCR beta sequences.

The CDR3 spans 14 residues. Between the trimmed V and J ends, which lost 6 bases and 1 base, there was a span of 15 bases. In germline, CDR1 is SQVTM, CDR2 ANQGSEA. This TCR was sampled from a man between 40 and 49 years old in good health and CMV-seropositive. Material for sequencing was PBMCs. V gene TRBV29-1 combines with J gene TRBJ1-1; D is uncertain. CDR3 region: CSVRPYDPNTEAFF. The CDR3 DNA reads TGCAGCGTGCGCCCATACGATCCGAACACTGAAGCTTTCTTT. Drawing the rest from reference TRBV29-1 and TRBJ1-1, the complete variable domain is SAVISQKPSRDICQRGTSLTIQCQVDSQVTMMFWYRQQPGQSLTLIATANQGSEATYESGFVIDKFPISRPNLTFSTLTVSNMSPEDSSIYLCSVRPYDPNTEAFFGQGTRLTVV.